These 6 T cell receptor beta chains came from one sample sequenced in a study of blood T cell repertoires in COVID-19. Sequenced by immunoSEQ multiplex PCR; TCRdb stores in-frame clones only, minus some. The sample carries nearly 50,000 clones, approximately 87% recorded once. Sequencing used peripheral blood. The receptors come from a woman of 80 years or more with COVID-19, enrolled during active disease.

This clone was seen a single time. J is TRBJ2-3 and V is TRBV5-1, with 11 nucleotides matching TRBD2. The V segment lost 1 base and the J segment 6 bases; nucleotides outside the gene matches: 4. The CDR3 length is 15 residues. Germline assignment: CDR1 SGHRS and CDR2 YFSETQ. The CDR3 DNA sequence: TGCGCCAGCAGCTTGAGTAGCGGGAGGGCGGATACGCAGTATTTT. It specifies CASSLSSGRADTQYF. The variable domain in full, with the rest retrieved from reference TRBV5-1 and TRBJ2-3, is KAGVTQTPRYLIKTRGQQVTLSCSPISGHRSVSWYQQTPGQGLQFLFEYFSETQRNKGNFPGRFSGRQFSNSRSEMNVSTLELGDSALYLCASSLSSGRADTQYFGPGTRLTVL.

The chain carries TRBV19 and TRBJ1-5; D is ambiguous. In germline, CDR1 is LNHDA, CDR2 SQIVND (reference sequence). Trimming left V 5 bases short and J 3 bases short, with 14 bases between. This CDR3 comprises 15 residues. CDR3 sequence reads: CASSLGVVNNQPQHF. In DNA, the CDR3 is TGTGCCAGTAGTTTGGGAGTAGTTAACAATCAGCCCCAGCATTTT.

The chain carries TRBV15 and TRBJ2-5; D is perhaps TRBD2 (5 bases). Germline CDR1 and CDR2: LNHNV and YYDKDF (reference sequence). The CDR3 length is 16 residues. The V end was cut by 8 bases, the J end by 5 bases, with 24 bases between. The CDR3 sequence is CATAEPSRRRRETQYF. The CDR3 coding sequence is TGTGCCACCGCTGAGCCCTCGCGCAGGCGGAGGGAGACCCAGTACTTC.

The genes are TRBV5-6 and TRBJ1-4, with TRBD1 identical over 11 bases. The CDR3 is made up of 15 amino acids. Germline-derived CDR1 and CDR2 are SGHDT and YYEEEE. With 4 bases clipped from V and 8 bases from J, the junction kept 7 bases outside the gene matches. The CDR3 here is CASSPWTGGTEKLFF. CDR3 DNA: TGTGCCAGCAGCCCTTGGACAGGGGGCACGGAAAAACTGTTTTTT.

This clone occurred once. The chain uses TRBV6-5 and TRBJ2-1; TRBD2 aligns across 12 bases. This CDR3 comprises 16 residues. Germline CDR1 is MNHEY and CDR2 is SVGAGI. J was trimmed by 4 bases and V by 4 bases; bases with no gene match: 5. CDR3 protein: CASSSTSGSRYNEQFF. CDR3 coding DNA: TGTGCCAGCAGTTCGACTAGCGGGAGTCGGTACAATGAGCAGTTCTTC.

This rearrangement joins TRBV27 to TRBJ2-1, with TRBD2 as a possible D gene (7 bases). Trimming took 1 base from V and 2 from J, leaving 12 bases between them. Germline-derived CDR1 and CDR2 are MNHEY and SMNVEV (reference sequence). This CDR3 contains 16 residues. The DNA for the CDR3 is TGTGCCAGCAGTTTATGGGGGGGGCGTACCTACAATGAGCAGTTCTTC. Amino acid sequence: CASSLWGGRTYNEQFF.